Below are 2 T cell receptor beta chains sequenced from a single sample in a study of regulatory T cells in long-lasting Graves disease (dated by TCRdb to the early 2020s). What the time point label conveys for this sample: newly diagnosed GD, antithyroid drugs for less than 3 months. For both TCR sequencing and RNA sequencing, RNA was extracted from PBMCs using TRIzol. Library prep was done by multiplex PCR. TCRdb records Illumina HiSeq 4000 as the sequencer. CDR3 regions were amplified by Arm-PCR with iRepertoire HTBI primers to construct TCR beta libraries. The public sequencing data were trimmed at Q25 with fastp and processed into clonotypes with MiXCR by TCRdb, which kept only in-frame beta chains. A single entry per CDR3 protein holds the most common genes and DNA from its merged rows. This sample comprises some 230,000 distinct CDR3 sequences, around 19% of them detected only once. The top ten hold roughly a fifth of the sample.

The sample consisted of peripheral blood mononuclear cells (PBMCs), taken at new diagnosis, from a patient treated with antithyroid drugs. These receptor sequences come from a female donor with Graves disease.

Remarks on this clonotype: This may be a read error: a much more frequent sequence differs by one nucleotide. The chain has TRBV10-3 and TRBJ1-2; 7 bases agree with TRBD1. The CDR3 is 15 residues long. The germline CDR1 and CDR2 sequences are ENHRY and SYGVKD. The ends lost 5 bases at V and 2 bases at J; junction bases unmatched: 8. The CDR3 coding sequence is TGTGCCATCAGTCCCGGGACAGCGAAGAACTATGGCTACACCTTC. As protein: CAISPGTAKNYGYTF.

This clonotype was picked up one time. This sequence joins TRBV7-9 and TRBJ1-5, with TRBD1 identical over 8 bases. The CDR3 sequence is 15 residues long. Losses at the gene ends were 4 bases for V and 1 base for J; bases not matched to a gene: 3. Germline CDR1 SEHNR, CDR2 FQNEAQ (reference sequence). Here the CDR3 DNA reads TGTGCCAGCAGCTCCGGACAGGGAAGCAATCAGCCCCAGCATTTT. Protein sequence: CASSSGQGSNQPQHF. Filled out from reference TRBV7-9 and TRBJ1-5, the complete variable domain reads DTGVSQNPRHKITKRGQNVTFRCDPISEHNRLYWYRQTLGQGPEFLTYFQNEAQLEKSRLLSDRFSAERPKGSFSTLEIQRTEQGDSAMYLCASSSGQGSNQPQHFGDGTRLSIL.